This TCR beta chain was captured by sequencing in a study of identical twins. V trimming: 4 bases; J trimming: 8 bases; junction bases outside the gene matches: 17. Germline V gene sequence: CDR1 SNHLY, CDR2 FYNNEI. CDR3 size: 18 residues. A universal primer site arose from template switching, and cDNA bore unique molecular identifiers. MiXCR, run by TCRdb on the 5' RACE reads, gives a single entry per CDR3 protein. The repertoire includes under 1 million distinct CDR3 sequences, approximately 13% of them detected once, and roughly 1.5% sits in the top ten. About this clonotype: Its antigen remains unidentified.

Whole-study results and caveats: Cord blood's abundant beta clonotypes had fewer insertions, unlike memory repertoires. Out-of-frame alpha sequences shared between twins exhibited an excess of low generation probability. With beta out-of-frame sequences, excess sharing by twins was weaker.

The data also belong to a second study, concerning yellow fever vaccine responses in identical twins.

Sample: PBMCs. The sequence was obtained from a woman aged 18-29 years in good health. V is TRBV2 and J is TRBJ2-1, with 10 nucleotides matching TRBD2. CDR3 sequence: CASSGEVEAGGPLYEQFF. CDR3 bases: TGTGCCAGCAGTGGGGAGGTTGAAGCGGGGGGGCCCCTCTATGAGCAGTTCTTC.